A single sample gave rise to the 8 T cell receptor beta chains below, sequenced in a study of tumor and adjacent non-tumor tissue in lung cancer. RNA was extracted from bulk tissue without any cell sorting. This non-tumor lung sample came from over 3 cm beyond the tumor edge. TCRbeta libraries were built with three rounds of nested PCR, modified from ARM-PCR. Via MiXCR, TCRdb re-called the multiplex PCR reads, giving one row per CDR3 protein. The sample has some 73,000 distinct CDR3 sequences, approximately 80% seen once; the top ten hold about half. The material sequenced was distant non-tumor lung tissue. The source is a man in his sixties with non-small cell lung cancer.

This clonotype showed up many times. This rearrangement joins TRBV7-3 to TRBJ1-5; TRBD1 aligns across 7 bases. The CDR3 loop spans 15 amino acids. Trimming took 2 bases from V and 4 from J; bases not matched to a gene: 5. Per germline, CDR1 SGHTA and CDR2 FQGTGA. The CDR3 DNA is TGTGCCAGCAGCTTACCCGACAGGGTTAATCAGCCCCAGCATTTT. Translating gives CASSLPDRVNQPQHF.

About this clonotype: A read error may account for a junction end that differs from germline. The chain carries TRBV11-3 and TRBJ2-3; 8 bases agree with TRBD1. This CDR3 is 13 amino acids long. CDR1 is SGHNT and CDR2 is YENEEA in the germline V gene. The CDR3 region has the DNA TGTTCCAGCAGCTTTCAGGGGGCAGATACGCACTACTTT. Protein sequence: CSSSFQGADTHYF.

This clonotype was observed once. Compared with germline, one end of the junction differs, possibly owing to a read error. This chain uses TRBV12-3 or TRBV12-4 with TRBJ1-1; D gene unclear. This CDR3 has 15 amino acids. As DNA, the CDR3 is TGTGCCAGCAGTTTCCCAGAGATACTGAACACTGTAGGTCTCTTT. It specifies CASSFPEILNTVGLF.

For this clonotype: Relative to the germline gene, one junction end is altered; a read error may explain this. The gene calls are TRBV11-3 and TRBJ1-1; tentatively, D is TRBD1 (5 bases). This CDR3 is 14 amino acids long. Germline V gene sequence: CDR1 SGHNT, CDR2 YENEEA. CDR3: CANSSHGRQIEAFF. The CDR3 DNA reads TGTGCCAACAGCTCGCACGGACGACAGATTGAAGCTTTCTTT.

Points on this clonotype: Compared with germline, one end of the junction differs, possibly owing to a read error. The chain uses TRBV6-1 and TRBJ1-1; TRBD1 agrees at 7 bases. From germline, CDR1 is MNHNS and CDR2 SASEGT. The CDR3 runs to 14 residues. The CDR3 DNA reads as TGTGCCAGCAGTGAGTACAGGGGCGACACTGAAGCATTCTTT. As protein: CASSEYRGDTEAFF.

As for this clonotype: One base away lies a much larger clone, so this may be a sequencing read error. This CDR3 fails to terminate in the conserved phenylalanine or tryptophan, so it likely reflects a read error. The chain combines TRBV5-6 with TRBJ1-3; tentative D call: TRBD1 (5 bases). The germline V gene encodes CDR1 SGHDT and CDR2 YYEEEE. The V end lost 7 bases, the J end lost 0 bases, and 14 bases lay between the germline ends. The CDR3 is made up of 15 amino acids. CDR3 bases: TGTGCCAGCGGCCTGGTGGGGGACTCTGGAAACACCATATATTCT. This gives the protein CASGLVGDSGNTIYS.

This clonotype came up many times. This chain uses TRBV12-3 or TRBV12-4 with TRBJ2-7, with unresolved D. The CDR3 sequence is 13 residues long. V lost 4 bases to trimming and J lost 8 bases, with 15 bases between them. CDR3 residues: CASSSDTTFKQYF. In DNA, the CDR3 is TGTGCCAGCAGTTCAGACACCACTTTTAAGCAGTACTTC.

This sequence joins TRBV12-3 or TRBV12-4 and TRBJ1-5; maybe TRBD2 (7 bases). With the DNA end fitting TRBJ2-3 better, the J assignment may be wrong. The CDR3 extends over 14 amino acids. This chain's CDR3 is CASSLGGGGQRQYF. The CDR3 DNA reads TGTGCCAGCAGTTTGGGAGGGGGTGGACAGCGCCAGTATTTT.